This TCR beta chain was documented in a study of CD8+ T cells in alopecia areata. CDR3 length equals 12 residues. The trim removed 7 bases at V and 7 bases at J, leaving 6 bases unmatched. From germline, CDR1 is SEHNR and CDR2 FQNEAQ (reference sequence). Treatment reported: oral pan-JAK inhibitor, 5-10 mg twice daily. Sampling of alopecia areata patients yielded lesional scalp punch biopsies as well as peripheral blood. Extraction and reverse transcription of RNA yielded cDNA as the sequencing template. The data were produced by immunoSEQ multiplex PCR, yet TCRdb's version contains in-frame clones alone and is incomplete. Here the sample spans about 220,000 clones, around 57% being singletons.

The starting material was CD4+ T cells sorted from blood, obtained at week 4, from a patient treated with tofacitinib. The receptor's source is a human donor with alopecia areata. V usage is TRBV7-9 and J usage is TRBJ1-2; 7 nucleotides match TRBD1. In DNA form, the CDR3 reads TGTGCCAGCACTGACAGGGCTAGTGGCTACACCTTC. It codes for CASTDRASGYTF.